The clone carrying this TCR beta chain has only a few counts. These data belong to a study of Graves' ophthalmopathy and Graves' hyperthyroidism. Trimming shortened V by 1 base and J by 5 bases, and 11 bases separated the two germline ends. CDR1 is DFQATT and CDR2 is SNEGSKA in the germline V gene (reference sequence). The CDR3 extends over 13 amino acids. Amplification of the TCR beta CDR3 regions used RNA transcripts (as template). HTBI primers were employed in first-round RT-PCR, then a second-round multiplex PCR followed. TCRdb recomputed calls from the multiplex PCR reads with MiXCR, one row per CDR3 protein. The sample lists 500,000 to 800,000 distinct CDR3 sequences; over 40% were seen once.

This TCR was recovered from an adult man with Graves' ophthalmopathy. The chain uses TRBV20-1 and TRBJ1-1, with D possibly TRBD1 on 6 matching bases. The specimen was peripheral blood. The CDR3 nucleotides are TGCAGTGCTAGAGGGACAGTAGATACTGAAGCTTTCTTT. Encoded protein: CSARGTVDTEAFF.